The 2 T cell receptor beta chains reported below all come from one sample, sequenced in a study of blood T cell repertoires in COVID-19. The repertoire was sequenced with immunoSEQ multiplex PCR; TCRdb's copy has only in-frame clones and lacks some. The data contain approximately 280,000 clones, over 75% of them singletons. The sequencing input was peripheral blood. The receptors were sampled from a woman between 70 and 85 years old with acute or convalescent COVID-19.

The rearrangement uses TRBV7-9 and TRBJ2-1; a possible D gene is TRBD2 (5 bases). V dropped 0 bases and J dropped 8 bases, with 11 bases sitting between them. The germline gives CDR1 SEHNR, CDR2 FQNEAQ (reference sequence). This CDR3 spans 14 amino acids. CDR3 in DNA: TGTGCCAGCAGCTTAGCGCGTTGGGGAGATGAGCAGTTCTTC. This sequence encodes CASSLARWGDEQFF. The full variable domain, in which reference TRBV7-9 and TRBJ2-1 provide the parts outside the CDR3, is DTGVSQNPRHKITKRGQNVTFRCDPISEHNRLYWYRQTLGQGPEFLTYFQNEAQLEKSRLLSDRFSAERPKGSFSTLEIQRTEQGDSAMYLCASSLARWGDEQFFGPGTRLTVL.

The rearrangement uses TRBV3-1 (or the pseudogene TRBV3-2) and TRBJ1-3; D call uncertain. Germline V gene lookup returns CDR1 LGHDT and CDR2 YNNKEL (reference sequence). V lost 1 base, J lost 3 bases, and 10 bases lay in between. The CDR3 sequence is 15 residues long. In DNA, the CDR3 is TGTGCCAGCAGCCAAGCGGTGAGATTTGGAAACACCATATATTTT. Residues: CASSQAVRFGNTIYF.